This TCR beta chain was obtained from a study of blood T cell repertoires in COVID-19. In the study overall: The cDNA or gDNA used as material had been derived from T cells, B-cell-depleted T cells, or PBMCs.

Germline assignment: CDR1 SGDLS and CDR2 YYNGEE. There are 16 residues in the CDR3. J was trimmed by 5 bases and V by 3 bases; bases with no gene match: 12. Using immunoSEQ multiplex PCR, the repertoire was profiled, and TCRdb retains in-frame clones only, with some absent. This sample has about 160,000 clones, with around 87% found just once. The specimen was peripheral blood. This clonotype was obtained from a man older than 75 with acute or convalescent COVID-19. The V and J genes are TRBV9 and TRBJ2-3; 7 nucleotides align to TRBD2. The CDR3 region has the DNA TGTGCCAGCAGCGACCGATTTGGCGGGAGCGGAGATACGCAGTATTTT. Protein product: CASSDRFGGSGDTQYF.